The rows below give T cell receptor beta chains drawn from one sample of a study of cytomegalovirus exposure and HLA in healthy donors. Sequencing was performed with immunoSEQ multiplex PCR; in TCRdb, only in-frame clones are kept and a portion is missing. The sample lists approximately 90,000 clones, 96% occurring once. The sample comprised PBMCs. All receptors come from a man between 18 and 29 years old in good health and CMV-seronegative. Each CDR3 is given with its conserved first and last residue. D genes are given only for firm matches. Rows may omit the clone size; those that give it use once, few, many or a size class.

>14|TRBJ1-4|TRBD1|-|TRBV19
CASSFRQGREKLFF
TGTGCCAGTAGTTTCCGACAGGGACGGGAAAAACTGTTTTTT
>16|TRBJ2-7|-|-|TRBV27
CASSPTRPQGSPEQYF
TGTGCCAGCAGTCCGACCCGCCCACAGGGCTCACCCGAGCAGTACTTC
>14|TRBJ1-2|-|-|TRBV25-1
CASTPSGLNYGYTF
TGTGCCAGCACCCCCTCCGGACTAAACTATGGCTACACCTTC
>15|TRBJ2-3|-|-|TRBV13
CASSPPQGGPDTQYF
TGTGCCAGCAGCCCCCCCCAGGGAGGACCAGATACGCAGTATTTT
>16|TRBJ2-1|TRBD2|-|TRBV6-1
CASSGEGLAGSNEQFF
TGTGCCAGCAGTGGCGAGGGACTAGCGGGTTCCAATGAGCAGTTCTTC
>17|TRBJ1-3|TRBD1|-|TRBV6-1
CASSGDSVLTYGNTIYF
TGTGCCAGCAGTGGGGACAGCGTACTAACGTATGGAAACACCATATATTTT
>14|TRBJ2-7|-|-|TRBV5-1
CASSMPTATYEQYF
TGCGCCAGCAGCATGCCGACAGCGACCTACGAGCAGTACTTC
>16|TRBJ1-1|-|-|TRBV28
CASSLFRGTMNTEAFF
TGTGCCAGCAGTTTATTTCGGGGAACCATGAACACTGAAGCTTTCTTT
>17|TRBJ1-4|TRBD1|-|TRBV18
CASSPRDSGYIGEKLFF
TGTGCCAGCTCACCACGGGACAGTGGTTATATCGGGGAAAAACTGTTTTTT
>13|TRBJ2-3|-|-|TRBV19
CASSIASADTQYF
TGTGCCAGTAGTATCGCTAGTGCAGATACGCAGTATTTT
>14|TRBJ1-1|TRBD1|-|TRBV7-2
CASSLVDRGTEAFF
TGTGCCAGCAGCTTAGTAGACAGGGGCACTGAAGCTTTCTTT
>10|TRBJ2-5|-|-|TRBV18
CASGEETQYF
TGTGCCAGCGGAGAAGAGACCCAGTACTTC
>13|TRBJ1-2|-|-|TRBV6-5
CASSQDSRYGYTF
TGTGCCAGCAGCCAAGACTCCCGCTATGGCTACACCTTC
>12|TRBJ2-3|-|-|TRBV28
CASSLGADTQYF
TGTGCCAGCAGTTTGGGGGCTGATACGCAGTATTTT
>16|TRBJ2-2|TRBD1|-|TRBV29-1
CSVLLLGTGRTGELFF
TGCAGCGTTCTCCTCTTAGGGACAGGACGGACCGGGGAGCTGTTTTTT
>15|TRBJ2-5|TRBD2|-|TRBV6-1
CASSEDSGSAETQYF
TGTGCCAGCAGTGAAGACAGCGGGAGCGCAGAGACCCAGTACTTC
>15|TRBJ1-1|-|-|TRBV7-8
CASSAPVQPNTEAFF
TGTGCCAGCAGCGCCCCCGTACAGCCAAACACTGAAGCTTTCTTT
>15|TRBJ1-3|-|-|TRBV18
CASSPQAGAGNTIYF
TGTGCCAGCTCACCACAAGCGGGGGCTGGAAACACCATATATTTT
>15|TRBJ1-1|TRBD1|once|TRBV29-1
CSVDVTGTGNTEAFF
TGCAGCGTTGATGTGACAGGGACGGGGAACACTGAAGCTTTCTTT
>19|TRBJ2-1|TRBD2|once|TRBV5-6
CASSRGLGTLRGGYNEQFF
TGTGCCAGCAGCAGAGGACTAGGGACTCTACGTGGAGGTTACAATGAGCAGTTCTTC
>18|TRBJ2-2|TRBD2|-|TRBV7-6
CASSPTPGLAERAGELFF
TGTGCCAGCAGCCCAACCCCGGGACTAGCAGAACGGGCCGGGGAGCTGTTTTTT
>15|TRBJ2-1|TRBD1|-|TRBV7-3
CASSQTGVANNEQFF
TGTGCCAGCAGCCAAACAGGGGTGGCTAACAATGAGCAGTTCTTC
>14|TRBJ2-3|-|-|TRBV11-3
CASSSVLKADTQYF
TGTGCCAGCAGCTCTGTCCTCAAAGCCGATACGCAGTATTTT
>15|TRBJ2-7|-|-|TRBV14
CASSQGLTLFGEQYF
TGTGCCAGCAGCCAAGGACTAACCCTTTTTGGCGAGCAGTACTTC
>13|TRBJ2-1|-|-|TRBV7-8
CASSLYSDNEQFF
TGTGCCAGCAGCTTATACTCCGACAATGAGCAGTTCTTC
>14|TRBJ2-1|-|once|TRBV7-6
CASSSLLVVDEQFF
TGTGCCAGCAGCTCCCTACTAGTTGTCGATGAGCAGTTCTTC
>13|TRBJ1-1|-|once|TRBV29-1
CSARTTSDGEAFF
TGCAGCGCTAGAACCACATCGGATGGTGAAGCTTTCTTT
>13|TRBJ2-7|-|-|TRBV11-2
CASSLRELYEQYF
TGTGCCAGCAGCTTACGGGAACTCTACGAGCAGTACTTC
>14|TRBJ2-3|TRBD2|-|TRBV5-4
CASSLGLAADTQYF
TGTGCCAGCAGCTTAGGACTAGCGGCAGATACGCAGTATTTT
>16|TRBJ1-1|TRBD1|once|TRBV11-1
CASSLGQGAKDTEAFF
TGTGCCAGCAGCTTAGGACAGGGGGCTAAGGATACTGAAGCTTTCTTT
>15|TRBJ1-2|TRBD1|once|TRBV19
CASSLTRDRVYGYTF
TGTGCCAGTAGTCTCACCCGGGACAGGGTCTATGGCTACACCTTC
>15|TRBJ1-3|TRBD1|once|TRBV5-1
CASSLVTGGGNTIYF
TGCGCCAGCAGCTTGGTCACAGGGGGTGGAAACACCATATATTTT
>14|TRBJ2-1|-|-|TRBV6-5
CASSYGTSYNEQFF
TGTGCCAGCAGTTACGGGACAAGCTACAATGAGCAGTTCTTC
>16|TRBJ2-1|TRBD2|-|TRBV25-1
CASRSKGLAGYNEQFF
TGTGCCAGCAGGTCCAAGGGACTAGCGGGATACAATGAGCAGTTCTTC
>15|TRBJ1-2|TRBD1|-|TRBV5-5
CASSFTGASSDGYTF
TGTGCCAGCAGCTTCACAGGGGCCAGCTCTGATGGCTACACCTTC
>13|TRBJ2-1|-|-|TRBV19
CASSIQGPNEQFF
TGTGCCAGTAGTATACAGGGGCCTAATGAGCAGTTCTTC
>15|TRBJ1-5|TRBD1|once|TRBV4-1
CASSPTGGGGQPQHF
TGCGCCAGCAGCCCCACAGGGGGTGGTGGTCAGCCCCAGCATTTT
>15|TRBJ1-3|TRBD1|-|TRBV9
CASSSIQGAGNTIYF
TGTGCCAGCAGCTCTATTCAGGGGGCTGGAAACACCATATATTTT
>15|TRBJ2-5|TRBD1|-|TRBV11-2
CASSLAGTGEETQYF
TGTGCCAGCAGCTTAGCAGGGACAGGTGAAGAGACCCAGTACTTC
>15|TRBJ2-7|TRBD1|-|TRBV16
CASSRETGDSYEQYF
TGTGCCAGCAGCCGAGAGACAGGGGACTCCTACGAGCAGTACTTC